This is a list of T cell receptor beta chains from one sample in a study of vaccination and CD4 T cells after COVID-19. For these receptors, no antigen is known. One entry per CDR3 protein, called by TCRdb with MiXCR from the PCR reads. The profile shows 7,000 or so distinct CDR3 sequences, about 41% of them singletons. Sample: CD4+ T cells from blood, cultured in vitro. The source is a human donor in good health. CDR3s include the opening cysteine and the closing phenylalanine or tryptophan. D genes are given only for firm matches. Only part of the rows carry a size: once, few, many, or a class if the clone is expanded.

CASSLYAGDNTEAFF	TGTGCCAGCAGCTTATACGCAGGGGATAACACTGAAGCTTTCTTT	NA	TRBV11-2	few	TRBJ1-1
CASSTPTGNLYF	TGTGCCAGCAGCACCCCGACAGGGAACCTGTACTTC	TRBD1	TRBV7-8	NA	TRBJ2-7
CSALDNSGNTIYF	TGCAGTGCCCTAGACAACTCTGGAAACACCATATATTTT	NA	TRBV20-1	NA	TRBJ1-3
CASSPQASGRTGAYEQYF	TGTGCCAGCAGCCCCCAGGCTAGCGGGAGAACGGGTGCGTACGAGCAGTACTTC	TRBD2	TRBV6-1	once	TRBJ2-7
CASSLIRDQPQHF	TGTGCCAGTAGCCTCATCAGGGACCAGCCCCAGCATTTT	NA	TRBV19	NA	TRBJ1-5
CSARVDLGGGYGYTF	TGCAGTGCTAGAGTCGACCTGGGGGGTGGCTATGGCTACACCTTC	NA	TRBV20-1	NA	TRBJ1-2
CASSGTGGASGAFF	TGTGCCAGCAGTGGGACAGGGGGCGCTTCTGGGGCTTTCTTT	TRBD1	TRBV2	NA	TRBJ1-1
CASSLSSPGTGWASSKAFF	TGTGCCAGCAGCTTATCGTCCCCCGGGACAGGGTGGGCGAGTAGCAAAGCTTTCTTT	TRBD1	TRBV7-6	NA	TRBJ1-1
CASSYPELPGAGYTF	TGTGCCAGCAGCTACCCAGAGTTGCCAGGGGCCGGCTACACCTTC	NA	TRBV7-2	NA	TRBJ1-2
CASSLAGTGLYEQYF	TGTGCCAGCAGTTTGGCCGGGACAGGGTTGTACGAGCAGTACTTC	TRBD1	TRBV12-3/TRBV12-4	NA	TRBJ2-7
CASTETGGEQYF	TGTGCCAGCACCGAGACGGGGGGCGAGCAGTACTTC	TRBD2	TRBV7-2	NA	TRBJ2-7
CAWRGIGQALSEAFF	TGTGCCTGGAGGGGTATAGGACAGGCCCTTTCTGAAGCTTTCTTT	TRBD1	TRBV30	NA	TRBJ1-1
CSAREGARSAYEQYF	TGCAGTGCTAGAGAAGGGGCCAGATCGGCCTACGAGCAGTACTTC	NA	TRBV20-1	NA	TRBJ2-7
CSARPKVWRSPETQYF	TGCAGTGCTAGGCCCAAGGTATGGCGTAGTCCGGAGACCCAGTACTTC	NA	TRBV20-1	NA	TRBJ2-5
CAISERRLNTGELFF	TGTGCCATCAGTGAGCGGCGTTTGAACACCGGGGAGCTGTTTTTT	NA	TRBV10-3	NA	TRBJ2-2
CASSLGIDSPLHF	TGTGCCAGCAGCTTAGGGATAGACTCACCCCTCCACTTT	NA	TRBV7-9	NA	TRBJ1-6
CASRIGTPQETQYF	TGTGCCAGCAGAATCGGGACACCCCAAGAGACCCAGTACTTC	NA	TRBV6-1	few	TRBJ2-5
CASSLGGGIGMAKNIQYF	TGTGCCAGCAGCTTAGGGGGAGGGATTGGAATGGCCAAAAACATTCAGTACTTC	TRBD2	TRBV11-2	NA	TRBJ2-4
CASSDWDSQEAQYF	TGTGCCAGCAGTGATTGGGACTCCCAAGAGGCCCAGTACTTC	NA	TRBV2	NA	TRBJ2-5
CASSLYQGLGNQPQHF	TGTGCCAGCAGCTTGTATCAGGGATTGGGCAATCAGCCCCAGCATTTT	NA	TRBV5-4	NA	TRBJ1-5
CASRLTPGLAGGRSSYNEQFF	TGTGCCAGCAGATTAACCCCGGGACTAGCGGGAGGAAGGAGCTCCTACAATGAGCAGTTCTTC	TRBD2	TRBV7-2	NA	TRBJ2-1
CASSRGGHLAGGLYEQYF	TGTGCCAGCAGTCGGGGGGGCCACCTAGCGGGGGGCCTATACGAGCAGTACTTC	TRBD2	TRBV28	NA	TRBJ2-7
CSARDLQGYEQYF	TGCAGTGCTAGAGACTTACAGGGCTACGAGCAGTACTTC	NA	TRBV20-1	NA	TRBJ2-7
CATTDRGQAGTQYF	TGTGCCACCACCGATCGGGGACAGGCGGGGACCCAGTACTTC	TRBD1	TRBV24-1	NA	TRBJ2-5
CSAPRTGGPNEQFF	TGCAGTGCCCCGAGGACGGGAGGGCCTAATGAGCAGTTCTTC	TRBD2	TRBV20-1	NA	TRBJ2-1
CASSSTKLRAANQPQHF	TGTGCCAGCAGTTCGACCAAATTGAGGGCCGCCAATCAGCCCCAGCATTTT	NA	TRBV27	NA	TRBJ1-5
CASGSRTNTEAFF	TGTGCCAGCGGCTCTCGTACGAACACTGAAGCTTTCTTT	NA	TRBV7-8	few	TRBJ1-1
CATSRRPLSGGSQDTQYF	TGTGCCACCAGCAGACGCCCTCTGAGCGGGGGGTCTCAAGATACGCAGTATTTT	TRBD2	TRBV15	NA	TRBJ2-3
CSVALASGNEQFF	TGCAGCGTTGCACTAGCATCGGGGAATGAGCAGTTCTTC	NA	TRBV29-1	few	TRBJ2-1
CASSAPLLEPQHF	TGTGCCAGCAGCGCCCCTCTTTTGGAGCCCCAGCATTTT	NA	TRBV9	NA	TRBJ1-5
CASSYSQNYGYTF	TGTGCCAGCAGTTACTCACAAAACTATGGCTACACCTTC	NA	TRBV6-5	NA	TRBJ1-2
CASRFTGTGLNTEAFF	TGTGCCAGCAGATTCACCGGGACGGGACTGAACACTGAAGCTTTCTTT	NA	TRBV5-8	NA	TRBJ1-1
CSASRSSGNTGELFF	TGCAGTGCTAGCCGATCTAGCGGGAACACCGGGGAGCTGTTTTTT	TRBD2	TRBV20-1	NA	TRBJ2-2
CASSYSAATYEQYF	TGTGCCAGCAGTTACTCGGCGGCTACCTACGAGCAGTACTTC	NA	TRBV6-5	few	TRBJ2-7
CATAGGPAGELFF	TGTGCCACCGCAGGGGGCCCAGCCGGGGAGCTGTTTTTT	TRBD1	TRBV24-1	NA	TRBJ2-2
CRGGQGPPDTQYF	TGCAGGGGGGGACAGGGGCCCCCAGATACGCAGTATTTT	TRBD1	TRBV20-1	NA	TRBJ2-3
CSAQLLPADTQYF	TGCAGTGCCCAGCTTCTCCCCGCAGATACGCAGTATTTT	NA	TRBV20-1	few	TRBJ2-3
CASSFSRGHNSPLHF	TGTGCCAGCAGTTTTAGTCGGGGCCATAATTCACCCCTCCACTTT	NA	TRBV28	NA	TRBJ1-6
CASSLLAGSADTQYF	TGTGCCAGCAGTTTATTGGCAGGGAGCGCAGATACGCAGTATTTT	NA	TRBV12-3/TRBV12-4	NA	TRBJ2-3
CATSREVPGGRMNTGELFF	TGTGCCACCAGCAGAGAGGTCCCTGGCGGGAGGATGAACACCGGGGAGCTGTTTTTT	TRBD2	TRBV15	NA	TRBJ2-2
CASTKGGPSETQYF	TGTGCCAGCACGAAAGGGGGGCCCTCAGAGACCCAGTACTTC	NA	TRBV5-4	few	TRBJ2-5
CSARWTSGSLYSTDTQYF	TGCAGTGCTAGGTGGACTAGCGGTTCGCTCTATAGCACAGATACGCAGTATTTT	TRBD2	TRBV20-1	NA	TRBJ2-3
CSATGTGGGSPLHF	TGCAGTGCAACCGGGACAGGGGGCGGATCACCCCTCCACTTT	TRBD1	TRBV20-1	NA	TRBJ1-6
CASSEIQGAANTGELFF	TGTGCCAGCAGTGAAATTCAGGGGGCTGCGAACACCGGGGAGCTGTTTTTT	TRBD1	TRBV2	NA	TRBJ2-2
CATSDQGTNTGELFF	TGTGCCACCAGTGACCAGGGCACGAACACCGGGGAGCTGTTTTTT	NA	TRBV24-1	few	TRBJ2-2
CASTPTGHQETQYF	TGCGCCAGCACTCCGACAGGCCACCAAGAGACCCAGTACTTC	NA	TRBV23-1	NA	TRBJ2-5
CASSAGWRNTEAFF	TGTGCCAGCAGTGCCGGCTGGCGGAACACTGAAGCTTTCTTT	NA	TRBV25-1	few	TRBJ1-1
CASSFGQLYEAFF	TGTGCCAGCAGTTTTGGACAGCTGTATGAAGCTTTCTTT	NA	TRBV28	few	TRBJ1-1
CASSGTSGFYEQYF	TGTGCCAGTAGTGGGACTAGCGGCTTCTACGAGCAGTACTTC	TRBD2	TRBV19	NA	TRBJ2-7